This T cell receptor (beta chain) was sequenced in a study of blood T cell repertoires in COVID-19. Across the whole study: Specimens from acute and convalescent COVID-19 originated in the United States, Italy and Spain.

In the authors' methods: How many nucleated cells were present was estimated from reference gene primer amplification. Sequencing used immunoSEQ multiplex PCR; TCRdb keeps in-frame clones, though not all of them. The DNA was the basis for D and trimming; V, J and clone size are from that table. The sample has around 200,000 clones; just under 90% are singletons. V trimming: 2 bases; J trimming: 2 bases; junction bases outside the gene matches: 7. Germline V gives CDR1 LNHDA, CDR2 SQIVND (reference sequence). The CDR3 runs 16 residues. This clone has only one observation. The material sequenced was peripheral blood. The receptor's source is a man between 60 and 75 years old who had recovered from COVID-19. This rearrangement joins TRBV19 to TRBJ2-7; 9 nucleotides line up with TRBD1. The CDR3 sequence: CASSIYPDRGPYEQYF. CDR3 nucleotides: TGTGCCAGTAGTATATACCCGGACAGGGGCCCCTACGAGCAGTACTTC.